A selection of T cell receptor beta chains follows, all from one sample in a study of blood T cell repertoires in COVID-19. This table comes from immunoSEQ multiplex PCR, and its TCRdb copy is limited to in-frame clones, with some not included. This repertoire shows about 280,000 clones, 87% found once; its top ten account for roughly 2.4%. The sample consisted of peripheral blood. The origin of the receptors is a woman in her fifties or sixties who had recovered from COVID-19. Each CDR3 is given with its conserved first and last residue. The D gene is left open where the match is weak. Not every row has a clone size; where given, it reads once, few, many or a size class.

D gene,clone size,V gene,J gene,CDR3 DNA,CDR3 protein
-,-,TRBV7-9,TRBJ2-7,TGTGCCAGCAGCTTTACGAGCTCCTACGAGCAGTACTTC,CASSFTSSYEQYF
-,-,TRBV4-3,TRBJ1-1,TGCGCCAGCAGCCAAGACAGAGGGACTGAAGCTTTCTTT,CASSQDRGTEAFF
-,once,TRBV18,TRBJ1-1,TGTGCCAGCTCACCACCGGGGCGCGGAGCTTTCTTT,CASSPPGRGAFF
TRBD1,-,TRBV30,TRBJ2-5,TGTGCCTGGAGTGTAAACAGGGGAGAGACCCAGTACTTC,CAWSVNRGETQYF
-,once,TRBV9,TRBJ2-2,TGTGCCTGGAGGGGTCTCGCGAACACCGGGGAGCTGTTTTTT,CAWRGLANTGELFF
TRBD2,-,TRBV9,TRBJ2-1,TGTGCCAGCAGCGTAGCCCAGCGGGAGGGCCGGCTGACCGAGCAGTTCTTC,CASSVAQREGRLTEQFF
TRBD1,-,TRBV5-4,TRBJ1-2,TGTGCCAGCAGCTTGGGGTCTCCGGGGACAGGGAGTATCTATGGCTACACCTTC,CASSLGSPGTGSIYGYTF
-,-,TRBV3-1/TRBV3-2,TRBJ1-2,TGTGCCAGCAGCCATACAACAGGGAACTATGGCTACACCTTC,CASSHTTGNYGYTF
-,-,TRBV27,TRBJ2-3,TGTGCCAGCAGTTTATGGGCGACAGATACGCAGTATTTT,CASSLWATDTQYF
TRBD1,-,TRBV10-3,TRBJ1-4,TGTGCCATCAGCGGGACAGGGGATAATGAAAAACTGTTTTTT,CAISGTGDNEKLFF
-,-,TRBV29-1,TRBJ1-2,TGCAGCGTTGAAATTTGGAGGGTCTCCCATGGCTACACCTTC,CSVEIWRVSHGYTF
-,few,TRBV4-3,TRBJ1-2,TGCGCCAGCAGCCAAGATATACGGGACTATGGCTACACCTTC,CASSQDIRDYGYTF
-,-,TRBV6-5,TRBJ1-3,TGTGCCAGCATCGGGGTAACTGGAAACACCATATATTTT,CASIGVTGNTIYF
-,-,TRBV6-2/TRBV6-3,TRBJ2-5,TGTGCCAGCAGTTACACCCCGCGGCAGCAAGAGACCCAGTACTTC,CASSYTPRQQETQYF
-,-,TRBV2,TRBJ1-1,TGTGCCAGCAGTGAAGGTCTCCGTGAAGCTTTCTTT,CASSEGLREAFF
TRBD1,-,TRBV2,TRBJ1-1,TGTGCCAGCAGGCGGACAGGGACTGAAGCTTTCTTT,CASRRTGTEAFF
TRBD1,-,TRBV6-5,TRBJ2-7,TGTGCCAGCAGTTCGACAGGGCTCGGTTCCTACGAGCAGTACTTC,CASSSTGLGSYEQYF
TRBD1,-,TRBV7-4,TRBJ1-1,TGTGCCAGCAGCCCGCGGGAGGGGGCTGTTAGCTTCTTT,CASSPREGAVSFF
-,-,TRBV7-9,TRBJ1-2,TGTGCCAGCACCATCGGACCGGGGGCGGGGGATGATGGCTACACCTTC,CASTIGPGAGDDGYTF
-,-,TRBV5-8,TRBJ2-1,TGTGCCAGCAGCGTCCCGGGTGGTAGGTCCTACAATGAGCAGTTCTTC,CASSVPGGRSYNEQFF
-,-,TRBV21-1,TRBJ1-2,TGTGCCAGCAGCATTACGATGCCTAGCTATGGCTACACCTTC,CASSITMPSYGYTF
TRBD2,-,TRBV15,TRBJ2-3,TGTGCCACCAGCATTCGAAGCGGGAGGGCGGGCACAGATACGCAGTATTTT,CATSIRSGRAGTDTQYF
-,-,TRBV18,TRBJ2-1,TGTGCCAGCTCGTCGACAGTATACAATGAGCAGTTCTTC,CASSSTVYNEQFF
-,-,TRBV7-2,TRBJ1-3,TGTGCCAGCAAATGGACATTCTCTGGAAACACCATATATTTT,CASKWTFSGNTIYF
-,few,TRBV30,TRBJ1-1,TGTGCCTGGAGTGTGGGGGGTGGCACTGAAGCTTTCTTT,CAWSVGGGTEAFF
TRBD1,-,TRBV5-4,TRBJ1-1,TGTGCCAGCAGTACAGGGGGGGGGTACACTGAAGCTTTCTTT,CASSTGGGYTEAFF